The clone carrying this T cell receptor beta chain appeared a single time. Germline CDR1 is SNHLY and CDR2 is FYNNEI. The CDR3 is 15 amino acids. The V end was cut by 3 bases, the J end by 4 bases, with 15 bases between. This sample is part of a study of blood T cells in healthy people across ages. Through a sample-barcoded 5' primer and a J-beta primer mix, a second PCR was run for roughly 7 to 12 cycles. TCRdb independently ran MiXCR on the 5' RACE reads; one entry per CDR3 protein. The sample lists hundreds of thousands of distinct CDR3 sequences; roughly 32% were seen once. Sequencing was carried out using blood. This chain joins TRBV2 and TRBJ1-1; D gene uncertain. This TCR was sampled from an elderly woman in good health. CDR3 coding DNA: TGTGCCAGCAGTGAGGTAACGGGTAGAGGCACTGAAGCTTTCTTT. Translation: CASSEVTGRGTEAFF. The whole variable domain, filled in from reference TRBV2 and TRBJ1-1, reads EPEVTQTPSHQVTQMGQEVILRCVPISNHLYFYWYRQILGQKVEFLVSFYNNEISEKSEIFDDQFSVERPDGSNFTLKIRSTKLEDSAMYFCASSEVTGRGTEAFFGQGTRLTVV.